This T cell receptor beta chain was sequenced for a study of beta chain features in type 1 diabetes. The study's findings and limits: A PCR bias possibly favoring shorter templates would apply equally to patients and controls. A moderate, significant TCRB CDR3 shortening appeared in type 1 diabetes across four CD4+ subsets.

Reverse transcription of all isolated RNA meant that expressed TCRB transcripts were sequenced. Libraries were prepared by immunoSEQ multiplex PCR; TCRdb keeps only in-frame clonotypes and omits some of them. There are 250,000 to 300,000 clones in the sample; about 24% occur only once, and about 0.012% lies in the top ten. As to this clone: Its antigen is unidentified.

The CDR3 is made up of 13 amino acids. Germline V lookup: CDR1 SGDLS, CDR2 YYNGEE. V lost 0 bases, J lost 6 bases, and 7 bases lay in between. This receptor was obtained from a woman aged 30 to 39 with type 1 diabetes. Source material: naive CD4+ T cells from blood. This sequence joins TRBV9 and TRBJ2-1; no firm D call. CDR3 amino acids: CASSVARLNEQFF. The CDR3 coding sequence is TGTGCCAGCAGCGTAGCTCGACTCAATGAGCAGTTCTTC.